This T cell receptor (beta chain) appears in the sequencing data of a study of CD8 T cells in ankylosing spondylitis. Study outcomes and limitations: Matched ankylosing spondylitis synovial fluid reportedly showed significant enrichment of disease-linked clones. In the blood and synovial fluid of reactive arthritis, some motif variants had been previously reported. Disease-linked clones bore a CD8+ phenotype, appearing relatively rarely in peripheral blood. A motif of 8 or 9 highly homologous TCR beta variants was seen as apparently characteristic of ankylosing spondylitis blood.

This clonotype was observed a handful of times. Its cognate antigen is unknown. The V segment lost 5 bases and the J segment 2 bases; nucleotides outside the gene matches: 11. Germline V gene sequence: CDR1 SGHTA, CDR2 FQGNSA. This CDR3 region has 17 residues. TCRdb called the 5' RACE reads again in MiXCR, with one record for every CDR3 protein. The sample lists around 390,000 distinct CDR3 sequences, under 25% occurring once. The origin of this receptor is a male donor with ankylosing spondylitis. The chain couples TRBV7-2 to TRBJ2-1; 8 nucleotides align to TRBD2. Sequences were obtained from blood, either unsorted or a sorted T cell fraction (not recorded which). Here the CDR3 DNA reads TGTGCCAGCAGCCCCTTCTTGAGCGGGAGCCCCTACAATGAGCAGTTCTTC. It codes for CASSPFLSGSPYNEQFF.